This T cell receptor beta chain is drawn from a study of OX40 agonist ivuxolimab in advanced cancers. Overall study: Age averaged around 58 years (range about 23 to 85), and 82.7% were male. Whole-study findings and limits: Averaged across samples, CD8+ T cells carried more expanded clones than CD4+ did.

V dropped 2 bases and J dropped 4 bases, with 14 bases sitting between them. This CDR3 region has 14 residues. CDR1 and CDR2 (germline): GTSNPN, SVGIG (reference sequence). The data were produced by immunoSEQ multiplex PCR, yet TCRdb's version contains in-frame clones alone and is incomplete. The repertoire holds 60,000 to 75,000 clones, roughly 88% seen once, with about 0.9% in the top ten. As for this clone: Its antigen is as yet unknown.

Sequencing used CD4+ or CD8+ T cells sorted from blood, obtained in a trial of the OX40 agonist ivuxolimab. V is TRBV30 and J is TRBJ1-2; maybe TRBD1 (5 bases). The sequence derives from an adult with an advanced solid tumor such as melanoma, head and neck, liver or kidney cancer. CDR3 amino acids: CAWSRGVQGYGYTF. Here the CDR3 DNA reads TGTGCCTGGAGTAGAGGGGTGCAGGGCTATGGCTACACCTTC.